The T cell receptor (beta chain) described here comes from a study of cytomegalovirus exposure and HLA in healthy donors. The method was immunoSEQ multiplex PCR; TCRdb's version includes in-frame clones alone and lacks a portion of them. The data show roughly 220,000 clones, approximately 80% seen once. Sample: PBMCs. This receptor was identified in a woman aged 30 to 39 in good health and CMV-seropositive.

The CDR3 DNA sequence: TGTGCCTGGAGTCGATCAACAGGTGAAGCTTTCTTT. It encodes CAWSRSTGEAFF. J is TRBJ1-1 and V is TRBV30; TRBD1 is a possible D gene (5 bases). Trimming cost V 2 bases and J 7 bases, with 11 bases left between them. The germline V gene has CDR1 GTSNPN and CDR2 SVGIG (reference sequence). The CDR3 has 12 amino acids. Filled out from reference TRBV30 and TRBJ1-1, the complete variable domain reads SQTIHQWPATLVQPVGSPLSLECTVEGTSNPNLYWYRQAAGRGLQLLFYSVGIGQISSEVPQNLSASRPQDRQFILSSKKLLLSDSGFYLCAWSRSTGEAFFGQGTRLTVV.